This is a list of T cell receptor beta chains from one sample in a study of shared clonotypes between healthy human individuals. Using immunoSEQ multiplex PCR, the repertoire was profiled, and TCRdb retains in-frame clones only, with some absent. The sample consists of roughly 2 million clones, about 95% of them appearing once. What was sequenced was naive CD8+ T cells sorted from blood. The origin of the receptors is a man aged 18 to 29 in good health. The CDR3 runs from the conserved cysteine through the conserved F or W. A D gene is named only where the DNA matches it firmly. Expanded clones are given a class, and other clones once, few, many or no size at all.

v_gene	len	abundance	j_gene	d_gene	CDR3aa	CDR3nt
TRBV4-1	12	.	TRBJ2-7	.	CASSQVHNEQYF	TGCGCCAGCAGCCAAGTTCACAACGAGCAGTACTTC
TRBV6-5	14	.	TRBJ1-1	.	CASSYGPVNTEAFF	TGTGCCAGCAGTTACGGCCCGGTGAACACTGAAGCTTTCTTT
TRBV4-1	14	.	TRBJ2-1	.	CASSQGLLVEEQFF	TGCGCCAGCAGCCAAGGCCTCCTAGTTGAGGAGCAGTTCTTC
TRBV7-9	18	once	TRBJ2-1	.	CASSLAAGLPFSDNEQFF	TGTGCCAGCAGCTTAGCAGCAGGGCTCCCGTTTTCGGACAATGAGCAGTTCTTC
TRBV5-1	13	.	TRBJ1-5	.	CASSYGGDQPQHF	TGCGCCAGCAGTTACGGGGGCGATCAGCCCCAGCATTTT
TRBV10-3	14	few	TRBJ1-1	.	CAISESGGNTEAFF	TGTGCCATCAGTGAGTCAGGCGGGAACACTGAAGCTTTCTTT
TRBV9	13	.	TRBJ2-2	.	CASSVEVIGELFF	TGTGCCAGCAGCGTAGAAGTGATCGGGGAGCTGTTTTTT
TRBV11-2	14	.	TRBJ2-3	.	CASSLDPGTDTQYF	TGTGCCAGCAGCTTAGATCCGGGAACAGATACGCAGTATTTT
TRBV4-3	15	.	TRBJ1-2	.	CASSQAYSSGEGYTF	TGCGCCAGCAGCCAAGCGTACTCCTCAGGGGAAGGCTACACCTTC
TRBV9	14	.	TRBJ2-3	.	CASSVAYPTDTQYF	TGTGCCAGCAGCGTAGCCTATCCCACAGATACGCAGTATTTT
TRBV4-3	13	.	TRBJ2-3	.	CASSQEFMDTQYF	TGCGCCAGCAGCCAAGAATTCATGGATACGCAGTATTTT
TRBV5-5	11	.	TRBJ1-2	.	CASNRGPGYTF	TGTGCCAGCAACCGGGGGCCGGGCTACACCTTC
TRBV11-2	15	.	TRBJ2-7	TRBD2	CASSLATSGRYEQYF	TGTGCCAGCAGCTTAGCCACTAGCGGTCGATACGAGCAGTACTTC
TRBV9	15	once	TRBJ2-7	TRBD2	CASSVAGSSGNEQYF	TGTGCCAGCAGCGTAGCGGGGTCTAGCGGGAACGAGCAGTACTTC
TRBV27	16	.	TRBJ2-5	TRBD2	CASSSPRASGLETQYF	TGTGCCAGCAGCTCCCCGAGGGCTAGCGGCCTAGAGACCCAGTACTTC
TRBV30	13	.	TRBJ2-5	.	CAWSLATQETQYF	TGTGCCTGGAGTCTAGCGACCCAAGAGACCCAGTACTTC
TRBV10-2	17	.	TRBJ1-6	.	CASSDPFTDSYNSPLHF	TGCGCCAGCAGTGATCCGTTCACAGACTCCTATAATTCACCCCTCCACTTT
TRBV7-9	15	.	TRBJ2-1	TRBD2	CASSWGTSGDNEQFF	TGTGCCAGCAGCTGGGGGACTAGCGGTGACAATGAGCAGTTCTTC
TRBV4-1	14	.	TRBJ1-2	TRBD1	CASSHTGAWGGYTF	TGCGCCAGCAGCCACACAGGGGCCTGGGGTGGCTACACCTTC
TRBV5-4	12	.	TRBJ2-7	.	CASSSDNYEQYF	TGTGCCAGCAGCTCGGACAACTACGAGCAGTACTTC
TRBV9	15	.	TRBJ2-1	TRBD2	CASSQSGTSYNEQFF	TGTGCCAGCAGCCAAAGCGGGACCTCCTACAATGAGCAGTTCTTC
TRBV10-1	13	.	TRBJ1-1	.	CASSEFQNTEAFF	TGCGCCAGCAGTGAGTTCCAGAACACTGAAGCTTTCTTT
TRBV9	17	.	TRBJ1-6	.	CASSPSLGRTYNSPLHF	TGTGCCAGCAGCCCAAGTTTAGGGCGAACGTATAATTCACCCCTCCACTTT
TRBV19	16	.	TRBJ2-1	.	CASSIAGTAGYNEQFF	TGTGCCAGTAGTATAGCAGGGACAGCGGGTTACAATGAGCAGTTCTTC
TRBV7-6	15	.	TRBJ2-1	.	CASSLGSPPVDEQFF	TGTGCCAGCAGTTTAGGGAGTCCCCCAGTGGATGAGCAGTTCTTC
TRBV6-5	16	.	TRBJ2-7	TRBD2	CASSYRGTSGSYEQYF	TGTGCCAGCAGTTACCGCGGGACTAGCGGATCCTACGAGCAGTACTTC
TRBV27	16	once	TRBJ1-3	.	CASSLFGGGSGNTIYF	TGTGCCAGCAGTTTATTCGGGGGGGGCTCTGGAAACACCATATATTTT
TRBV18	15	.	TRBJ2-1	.	CASSRRDSLRIEQFF	TGTGCCAGCTCGAGGAGGGACTCCCTGAGGATTGAGCAGTTCTTC
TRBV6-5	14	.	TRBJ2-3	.	CASSDRLGTDTQYF	TGTGCCAGCAGCGACAGGCTAGGCACAGATACGCAGTATTTT
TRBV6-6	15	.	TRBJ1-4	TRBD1	CASRPEGQFNEKLFF	TGTGCCAGCAGGCCAGAGGGACAGTTTAATGAAAAACTGTTTTTT
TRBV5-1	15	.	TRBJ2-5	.	CASSLEGRAQETQYF	TGCGCCAGCAGCTTAGAGGGCAGAGCCCAAGAGACCCAGTACTTC
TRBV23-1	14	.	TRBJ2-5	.	CASSPTGPWKTQYF	TGCGCCAGCAGTCCTACGGGACCCTGGAAGACCCAGTACTTC
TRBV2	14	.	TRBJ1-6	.	CASSDAGINSPLHF	TGTGCCAGCAGTGACGCGGGTATTAATTCACCCCTCCACTTT
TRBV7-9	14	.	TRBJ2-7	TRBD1	CASSRQGPRNEQYF	TGTGCCAGCAGCCGACAGGGGCCGAGAAACGAGCAGTACTTC
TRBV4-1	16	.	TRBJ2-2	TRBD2	CASSRGGNLNTGELFF	TGCGCCAGCAGCCGGGGAGGGAACCTGAACACCGGGGAGCTGTTTTTT
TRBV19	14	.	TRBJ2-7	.	CASSIEDGSYEQYF	TGTGCCAGTAGTATCGAGGACGGGTCCTACGAGCAGTACTTC
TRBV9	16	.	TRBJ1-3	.	CASSVEGHSSGNTIYF	TGTGCCAGCAGCGTAGAGGGCCATTCATCTGGAAACACCATATATTTT
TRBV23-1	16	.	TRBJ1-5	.	CASSQSDGDADQPQHF	TGCGCCAGCAGTCAATCGGACGGCGATGCGGATCAGCCCCAGCATTTT
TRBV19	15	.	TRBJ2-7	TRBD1	CASSMIQGNSYEQYF	TGTGCCAGTAGTATGATACAGGGGAACTCCTACGAGCAGTACTTC
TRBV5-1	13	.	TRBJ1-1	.	CASSLLENTEAFF	TGCGCCAGCAGCTTGTTAGAGAACACTGAAGCTTTCTTT
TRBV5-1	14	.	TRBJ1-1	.	CASSLVGGTTEAFF	TGCGCCAGCAGCTTGGTGGGGGGGACCACTGAAGCTTTCTTT
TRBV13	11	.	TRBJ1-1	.	CASSFNGEAFF	TGTGCCAGCAGCTTTAATGGTGAAGCTTTCTTT